The 18 T cell receptor beta chains reported below all come from one sample, sequenced in a study of cytomegalovirus exposure and HLA in healthy donors. The PCR ran on 60 Vbeta and 13 Jbeta primers. The protocol was immunoSEQ multiplex PCR, while the TCRdb copy is restricted to in-frame clones and leaves out a portion. The sample has some 130,000 clones; roughly 60% are singletons. Source material: PBMCs. The receptors here all came from a woman aged 35 to 49 in good health and CMV-seronegative.

The chain carries TRBV7-6 and TRBJ1-2, with D maybe TRBD1 (5 bases). CDR3 size: 13 residues. Germline CDR1 and CDR2: SGHVS and FNYEAQ. Trimming took 1 base from V and 7 from J, leaving 10 bases between them. The CDR3 nucleotides read TGTGCCAGCAGCTTAGAAAGGGGAAGTGGCTACACCTTC. Its protein is CASSLERGSGYTF.

This sequence joins TRBV28 and TRBJ2-5; D might be TRBD1 (6 bases). This CDR3 region has 17 residues. The germline gives CDR1 MDHEN, CDR2 SYDVKM. V was pared by 3 bases and J by 2 bases, with 19 bases between. CDR3 residues: CASSFLFGQKLQETQYF. CDR3 in DNA: TGTGCCAGCAGTTTTCTTTTCGGACAGAAACTTCAAGAGACCCAGTACTTC.

The gene calls are TRBV7-9 and TRBJ1-1; no firm D call. This CDR3 has 15 amino acids. The V end lost 8 bases, the J end lost 1 base, and 17 bases lay between the germline ends. Germline CDR1 and CDR2: SEHNR and FQNEAQ (reference sequence). The CDR3 protein is CASQSPGISNTEAFF. As DNA, the CDR3 is TGTGCCAGCCAAAGCCCGGGGATCTCGAACACTGAAGCTTTCTTT. Full variable domain (outside the CDR3, taken from reference TRBV7-9 and TRBJ1-1): DTGVSQNPRHKITKRGQNVTFRCDPISEHNRLYWYRQTLGQGPEFLTYFQNEAQLEKSRLLSDRFSAERPKGSFSTLEIQRTEQGDSAMYLCASQSPGISNTEAFFGQGTRLTVV.

The genes are TRBV27 and TRBJ1-2, with 9 bases that match TRBD1. With 5 bases clipped from V and 2 bases from J, the junction kept 3 bases outside the gene matches. Looked up from germline, CDR1 is MNHEY and CDR2 is SMNVEV (reference sequence). CDR3 length: 14 amino acids. The CDR3, as DNA: TGTGCCAGCAGTGCGGGACAGGGAAACTATGGCTACACCTTC. Protein product: CASSAGQGNYGYTF.

The chain recombines TRBV28 with TRBJ2-5, with a tentative D call TRBD2 (6 bases). V shed 3 bases and J shed 5 bases, with 28 bases lying between them. Germline CDR1 and CDR2: MDHEN and SYDVKM. The CDR3 has 19 amino acids. DNA for the CDR3: TGTGCCAGCAGTTTGGGACCCGGGACTCCCGGTACGGGATGGGAGACCCAGTACTTC. Amino acid sequence: CASSLGPGTPGTGWETQYF.

J is TRBJ2-5 and V is TRBV6-1, with D tentatively TRBD1 (6 bases). The J call may not be correct, given that the DNA end is closer to TRBJ2-7. Germline V gene data show CDR1 as MNHNS and CDR2 as SASEGT. The CDR3 contains 16 residues. The CDR3 sequence is CASSEAPRQVSYEQYF. The CDR3 DNA sequence: TGTGCCAGCAGTGAAGCCCCTAGACAGGTTTCGTACGAGCAGTACTTC.

The J gene is TRBJ1-1, the V gene TRBV7-9; tentatively, D is TRBD1 (5 bases). Trimming took off 4 bases at V and 1 base at J, with 13 bases between the two ends. The CDR3 contains 15 residues. The germline V gene has CDR1 SEHNR and CDR2 FQNEAQ (reference sequence). For the CDR3, the DNA is TGTGCCAGCAGCTCCGCAAGCAGGGAGAACACTGAAGCTTTCTTT. It specifies CASSSASRENTEAFF.

The genes are TRBV27 and TRBJ1-1, with 7 bases that match TRBD1. Germline V gene lookup returns CDR1 MNHEY and CDR2 SMNVEV (reference sequence). The CDR3 has 13 residues. The V segment lost 5 bases and the J segment 6 bases; nucleotides outside the gene matches: 6. The CDR3 region has the DNA TGTGCCAGCAGTCTCGACAGGGTGGCTGAAGCTTTCTTT. Protein: CASSLDRVAEAFF.

V is TRBV29-1 and J is TRBJ2-4; 7 bases are a match to TRBD2. The CDR3 has 16 amino acids. CDR1 is SQVTM and CDR2 is ANQGSEA in the germline V gene. With V trimmed by 6 bases and J by 1 base, 12 bases remained unmatched. The CDR3 nucleotides read TGCAGCGTGTCCCTCGGGGGGAATAAGGCCAAAAACATTCAGTACTTC. Translating gives CSVSLGGNKAKNIQYF.

V usage is TRBV7-3 and J usage is TRBJ2-7, with D unclear. Germline lookup yields CDR1 SGHTA and CDR2 FQGTGA. V lost 2 bases and J lost 4, with 12 bases in between. This CDR3 is 14 amino acids long. DNA of the CDR3: TGTGCCAGCAGCTTACTCCCAGCGCCTTACGAGCAGTACTTC. It is translated as CASSLLPAPYEQYF. The full variable domain, rest sourced from reference TRBV7-3 and TRBJ2-7, is GAGVSQTPSNKVTEKGKYVELRCDPISGHTALYWYRQSLGQGPEFLIYFQGTGAADDSGLPNDRFFAVRPEGSVSTLKIQRTERGDSAVYLCASSLLPAPYEQYFGPGTRLTVT.

This clone was counted only a few times. This rearrangement joins TRBV28 to TRBJ2-1; D perhaps matches TRBD2 (5 bases). Germline V gives CDR1 MDHEN, CDR2 SYDVKM. Trimming removed 6 bases from V and 9 bases from J, with 9 bases in between. The CDR3 runs to 11 residues. This CDR3 is CASSYRGEQFF. CDR3 coding DNA: TGTGCCAGCAGCTACCGGGGTGAGCAGTTCTTC.

The chain has TRBV5-5 and TRBJ1-5, with unresolved D. The germline V gene has CDR1 SGHKS and CDR2 YYEKEE (reference sequence). The CDR3 extends over 14 amino acids. V was clipped by 5 bases and J by 0 bases, with 9 bases between them. The CDR3 DNA is TGTGCCAGCAGTCCCCTTTATAGCAATCAGCCCCAGCATTTT. Translated: CASSPLYSNQPQHF.

The chain carries TRBV15 and TRBJ1-1, with D uncertain. The germline CDR1 and CDR2 sequences are LNHNV and YYDKDF (reference sequence). CDR3 size: 13 residues. V was clipped by 5 bases and J by 1 base, with 8 bases between them. The CDR3 spells CATSSGANTEAFF. DNA of the CDR3: TGTGCCACCAGCTCAGGTGCGAACACTGAAGCTTTCTTT.

The V call is TRBV11-2, the J call TRBJ1-2; maybe TRBD1 (5 bases). V was pared by 0 bases and J by 0 bases, with 8 bases between. Germline V gives CDR1 SGHAT, CDR2 FQNNGV. The CDR3 has 15 residues. The CDR3, as DNA: TGTGCCAGCAGCTTAGAGGGCAGGGCTAACTATGGCTACACCTTC. Its translation is CASSLEGRANYGYTF.

This rearrangement joins TRBV4-1 to TRBJ1-2; the match to TRBD1 covers 7 bases. Germline V gene lookup returns CDR1 MGHRA and CDR2 YSYEKL. The CDR3 runs 18 residues. With 0 bases clipped from V and 1 base from J, the junction kept 11 bases outside the gene matches. The CDR3 reads CASSQDRGQSSDNYGYTF. CDR3 DNA sequence: TGCGCCAGCAGCCAAGATAGGGGACAGTCCAGTGATAACTATGGCTACACCTTC.

This clone was found a few times. V and J are TRBV4-3 and TRBJ1-4, with 12 bases that match TRBD1. J was trimmed by 8 bases and V by 4 bases; bases with no gene match: 5. Per the germline V gene, CDR1 is LGHNA and CDR2 is YSLEER. This CDR3 spans 15 amino acids. CDR3 in DNA: TGCGCCAGCAGCCCGGGACAGGGGGCAGGGGAAAAACTGTTTTTT. It is translated as CASSPGQGAGEKLFF.

V is TRBV6-1 and J is TRBJ2-1; D perhaps matches TRBD2 (6 bases). The germline gives CDR1 MNHNS, CDR2 SASEGT. This CDR3 contains 12 residues. This CDR3 reads CGVAESYNEQFF. DNA of the CDR3: TGTGGGGTAGCGGAGAGTTACAATGAGCAGTTCTTC.

This rearrangement joins TRBV9 to TRBJ1-2; D gene unclear. V was shortened by 0 bases and J by 1 base, with 10 bases between the two germline ends. Germline lookup yields CDR1 SGDLS and CDR2 YYNGEE. There are 15 residues in the CDR3. CDR3 protein: CASSVALGSNYGYTF. The CDR3 region has the DNA TGTGCCAGCAGCGTAGCCCTAGGGAGTAACTATGGCTACACCTTC.